The entry below gives a single T cell receptor (beta chain) sequence along with its context. Its antigen remains unknown. The CDR3 is made up of 14 amino acids. The germline gives CDR1 SGHNT, CDR2 YYREEE (reference sequence). Trimming removed 3 bases from V and 5 bases from J, with 12 bases in between. Time point given: cycle 4 day 1 (C4D1), after more than five weeks of nivolumab. There was relapse after autologous stem cell transplantation in every patient, and there was variation in brentuximab vedotin exposure. The data originate from a study of PD-1 blockade in classical Hodgkin lymphoma. The study's findings and limits: Complete responders had baseline diversity similar to newly diagnosed patients.

The method was immunoSEQ multiplex PCR; TCRdb's version includes in-frame clones alone and lacks a portion of them. Here the sample spans some 19,000 clones, around 80% being singletons. The origin of this receptor is a human donor with classical Hodgkin lymphoma. V gene TRBV5-4 combines with J gene TRBJ1-5, with a weak D call TRBD1 (6 bases). Sequenced material: peripheral blood mononuclear cells (PBMCs), taken before the fourth cycle of nivolumab. The CDR3 protein is CASSSGEVDQPQHF. The DNA for the CDR3 is TGTGCCAGCAGCTCAGGGGAGGTTGATCAGCCCCAGCATTTT.